The 31 T cell receptor beta chains in this list originate from one sample, sequenced in a study of cytomegalovirus exposure and HLA in healthy donors. PCR was performed using 60 Vbeta and 13 Jbeta primers. TCRdb's copy holds only in-frame clones and misses some; the assay was immunoSEQ multiplex PCR. Seen here are about 160,000 clones, 80% observed once, and the top ten hold roughly 6.3%. Sequencing used PBMCs. The receptors shown here come from a male donor in good health and CMV-seropositive.

V gene TRBV28 combines with J gene TRBJ2-3; a weak D match, TRBD2 (6 bases). There are 21 residues in the CDR3. Deletions cut 3 bases from V and 0 bases from J, with 28 bases between. Germline loops: CDR1 MDHEN, CDR2 SYDVKM. The CDR3 coding sequence is TGTGCCAGCAGTTTTGTCTTTCCCCTGTCACCCAGCGGGCAGAGCACAGATACGCAGTATTTT. Its protein is CASSFVFPLSPSGQSTDTQYF.

The table lists this clone with a count of one. The CDR3 sequence: CASSLPPENTEAFF. The CDR3 DNA follows: TGTGCCAGCAGCTTACCTCCAGAGAACACTGAAGCTTTCTTT. The J gene is TRBJ1-1, the V gene TRBV11-3; no clear D. Germline loops: CDR1 SGHNT, CDR2 YENEEA. The length of the CDR3 is 14 residues. V was trimmed by 2 bases and J by 1 base, leaving 8 bases between them.

This sequence joins TRBV11-2 and TRBJ2-7; a possible D gene is TRBD2 (5 bases). V shed 1 base and J shed 2 bases, with 12 bases lying between them. There are 15 residues in the CDR3. Germline CDR1 and CDR2: SGHAT and FQNNGV. In nucleotides, the CDR3 is TGTGCCAGCAGCTTAGCACGAGGGTCCGCCTACGAGCAGTACTTC. Protein sequence: CASSLARGSAYEQYF.

The chain has TRBV2 and TRBJ2-7; the match to TRBD2 covers 13 bases. V lost 8 bases to trimming and J lost 2 bases; unmatched junction nucleotides: 9. The CDR3 consists of 16 residues. Germline values: CDR1 SNHLY, CDR2 FYNNEI. The CDR3 spells CASGQLAGGPTYEQYF. DNA for the CDR3: TGTGCCAGCGGCCAACTAGCGGGAGGGCCCACCTACGAGCAGTACTTC.

The sample holds a few counts of this clone. The chain employs TRBV7-6 and TRBJ2-2, with 8 bases aligning to TRBD2. CDR3 size: 16 residues. From germline, CDR1 is SGHVS and CDR2 FNYEAQ. Trimming removed 1 base from V and 6 bases from J; junction bases left unmatched: 7. CDR3 in amino acids: CASSLGPSGPPGELFF. In nucleotides, the CDR3 is TGTGCCAGCAGCTTAGGTCCTAGCGGGCCCCCCGGGGAGCTGTTTTTT.

This clone was counted once. V and J are TRBV12-5 and TRBJ2-1; 10 bases align to TRBD1. This CDR3 contains 15 residues. Germline values: CDR1 LGHNT, CDR2 FRNRAP. V lost 2 bases to trimming and J lost 8 bases; unmatched junction nucleotides: 6. Here the CDR3 reads CASGLSSTGGDEQFF. The DNA of the CDR3 is TGTGCTAGTGGTTTGTCTTCGACAGGGGGCGATGAGCAGTTCTTC.

The chain employs TRBV4-2 and TRBJ2-2, with TRBD1 as a possible D gene (6 bases). Deletions cut 1 base from V and 6 bases from J, with 9 bases between. Per germline, CDR1 LGHNA and CDR2 YNFKEQ. The CDR3 is 14 amino acids. CDR3 sequence reads: CASSQGGPPGELFF. In DNA form, the CDR3 reads TGTGCCAGCAGCCAAGGGGGGCCGCCCGGGGAGCTGTTTTTT.

The chain links TRBV10-3 to TRBJ2-7; 9 bases match TRBD2. Germline V lookup: CDR1 ENHRY, CDR2 SYGVKD. This CDR3 region has 13 residues. Germline trimming cut 10 bases from V and 2 bases from J; bases unmatched to any gene: 6. The CDR3 DNA reads TGTGCCACCAATAGCGGGGGAACCTACGAGCAGTACTTC. It is translated as CATNSGGTYEQYF.

This chain uses TRBV6-4 with TRBJ2-1; the match to TRBD2 covers 8 bases. J lost 7 bases, V lost 5 bases, and 7 bases had no gene match. Germline CDR1 and CDR2: MRHNA and SNTAGT. The CDR3 has 14 residues. CDR3: CASSTIAGINEQFF. CDR3 coding DNA: TGTGCCAGCAGTACTATAGCGGGGATTAATGAGCAGTTCTTC.

This clone was recorded only once. The chain employs TRBV6-5 and TRBJ1-1; D possibly corresponds to TRBD1 (6 bases). The CDR3 length is 14 residues. Trimming removed 5 bases at V and 4 bases at J, with 14 bases between. CDR1 and CDR2 from the germline V gene are MNHEY and SVGAGI. DNA for the CDR3: TGTGCCAGCAGTGAAGGCAGGGGATTCACTGAAGCTTTCTTT. This translates into CASSEGRGFTEAFF.

This clone was recorded a few times. This chain connects TRBV5-1 to TRBJ2-3, with 14 bases identical to TRBD2. The CDR3 consists of 18 residues. Germline CDR1 SGHRS, CDR2 YFSETQ. The V segment lost 5 bases and the J segment 6 bases; nucleotides outside the gene matches: 14. Here the CDR3 reads CASRDIGTSGRRGDTQYF. Here the CDR3 DNA reads TGCGCCAGCAGGGACATCGGGACTAGCGGGAGAAGGGGGGATACGCAGTATTTT.

The chain links TRBV5-1 to TRBJ1-2; unclear D gene. CDR1 and CDR2 (germline): SGHRS, YFSETQ. The CDR3 contains 13 residues. V shed 0 bases and J shed 3 bases, with 6 bases lying between them. CDR3 amino acids: CASSLADYYGYTF. Written as DNA, the CDR3 is TGCGCCAGCAGCTTGGCTGACTACTATGGCTACACCTTC.

This chain links TRBV9 with TRBJ1-6; D perhaps matches TRBD1 (6 bases). Germline V gene sequence: CDR1 SGDLS, CDR2 YYNGEE. The CDR3 sequence is 15 residues long. Deletions cut 4 bases from V and 4 bases from J, with 12 bases between. CDR3 in amino acids: CASSPGQKYNSPLHF. In nucleotides, the CDR3 is TGTGCCAGCAGCCCAGGACAGAAATATAATTCACCCCTCCACTTT.

The chain has TRBV6-5 and TRBJ2-7; TRBD1 matches at 7 bases. Unmatched junction bases numbered 5, after V lost 0 bases and J lost 0 bases. CDR1 is MNHEY, CDR2 SVGAGI, per germline. CDR3 length equals 16 residues. Written as DNA, the CDR3 is TGTGCCAGCAGTTACTCAGGGACAGTCGGCTCCTACGAGCAGTACTTC. Translation: CASSYSGTVGSYEQYF.

This clone was counted between two and nine times. This chain joins TRBV9 and TRBJ2-2; tentatively, D is TRBD1 (6 bases). V lost 0 bases and J 1 base, leaving 10 bases between the germline ends. There are 16 residues in the CDR3. Germline V lookup: CDR1 SGDLS, CDR2 YYNGEE. CDR3 DNA: TGTGCCAGCAGCGTAGGGGCAGGGGTGAACACCGGGGAGCTGTTTTTT. This gives the protein CASSVGAGVNTGELFF.

The rearrangement joins TRBV5-1 to TRBJ1-1; perhaps TRBD1 as D (5 bases). Trimming shortened V by 5 bases and J by 1 base, and 12 bases separated the two germline ends. Germline V CDR1 and CDR2: SGHRS, YFSETQ. The CDR3 is made up of 14 amino acids. DNA for the CDR3: TGCGCCAGCAGGGCTGCGGGGGGGAACACTGAAGCTTTCTTT. Residues: CASRAAGGNTEAFF.

This clone was found once. The chain uses TRBV2 and TRBJ2-5; D not resolved. The CDR3 runs 13 residues. Trimming cost V 6 bases and J 4 bases, with 12 bases left between them. CDR1 is SNHLY and CDR2 is FYNNEI in the germline V gene. The CDR3 loop is CASRADTGETQYF. CDR3 nucleotides: TGTGCCAGCAGAGCAGATACGGGAGAGACCCAGTACTTC.

The V gene is TRBV19, the J gene TRBJ2-7, with a weak D call TRBD1 (6 bases). V was clipped by 5 bases and J by 2 bases, with 10 bases between them. The CDR3 contains 13 residues. Germline lookup yields CDR1 LNHDA and CDR2 SQIVND (reference sequence). The CDR3 here is CASSQGHPYEQYF. DNA of the CDR3: TGTGCCAGTAGTCAGGGACATCCCTACGAGCAGTACTTC.

This chain joins TRBV6-5 and TRBJ2-3, with a weak D call TRBD2 (5 bases). The CDR3 has 13 residues. The V and J ends lost 7 bases and 1 base respectively, with 9 bases between them. Germline V gene lookup returns CDR1 MNHEY and CDR2 SVGAGI. The chain's CDR3 is CASTNGGTDTQYF. DNA for the CDR3: TGTGCCAGCACCAACGGGGGCACAGATACGCAGTATTTT.

The J gene is TRBJ2-7, the V gene TRBV20-1; unclear D gene. The CDR3 runs 11 residues. Germline V gene data show CDR1 as DFQATT and CDR2 as SNEGSKA (reference sequence). Trimming pared 3 bases from V and 6 bases from J, leaving 9 bases between. The CDR3 reads CSARTMAEQYF. The CDR3 DNA is TGCAGTGCTAGGACAATGGCCGAGCAGTACTTC.

The CDR3 spells CASSGNYGYTF. The CDR3 DNA is TGTGCCAGCTCAGGGAACTATGGCTACACCTTC. The rearrangement joins TRBV27 to TRBJ1-2; TRBD1 might be the D (5 bases). The CDR3 loop spans 11 amino acids. The ends were cut back, 8 bases at V and 2 bases at J, with 6 bases in the middle. Per germline, CDR1 MNHEY and CDR2 SMNVEV (reference sequence).

Only one count was recorded for this clone. This chain uses TRBV7-9 with TRBJ2-1; no firm D call. CDR1 SEHNR and CDR2 FQNEAQ come from the germline V gene (reference sequence). V lost 1 base and J lost 7, with 8 bases in between. The CDR3 is made up of 13 amino acids. This chain's CDR3 is CASSLGQFNEQFF. The CDR3 nucleotides read TGTGCCAGCAGCTTAGGGCAGTTTAATGAGCAGTTCTTC.

The V and J genes are TRBV19 and TRBJ2-1, with D hard to call. The germline V gene encodes CDR1 LNHDA and CDR2 SQIVND (reference sequence). The CDR3 has 13 residues. The V end was cut by 2 bases, the J end by 5 bases, with 7 bases between. The CDR3 bases are TGTGCCAGTAGTATATACGGAGACAATGAGCAGTTCTTC. Translating it yields CASSIYGDNEQFF.

This clone was detected only once. The rearrangement joins TRBV18 to TRBJ2-6, with 10 bases matching TRBD1. J gave up 2 bases and V 4 bases, and 5 bases lay outside the gene matches. Per germline, CDR1 KGHSH and CDR2 LQKENI. The CDR3 sequence is 17 residues long. The CDR3 DNA reads as TGTGCCAGCTCACGCGACAGGGGGCAAGCTGGGGCCAACGTCCTGACTTTC. The encoded protein is CASSRDRGQAGANVLTF.

This rearrangement joins TRBV27 to TRBJ2-5; 10 positions agree with TRBD1. Trimming at V came to 5 bases and at J to 7 bases, leaving 10 bases not matched to a gene. CDR3 size: 15 residues. Per germline, CDR1 MNHEY and CDR2 SMNVEV (reference sequence). The CDR3 DNA sequence: TGTGCCAGCAGTCCTCCGGGACAGGGGTCTGGGACCCAGTACTTC. Amino acid sequence: CASSPPGQGSGTQYF.

This chain joins TRBV5-1 and TRBJ2-1, with 11 bases matching TRBD2. The CDR3 spans 16 residues. Per germline, CDR1 SGHRS and CDR2 YFSETQ. Trimming at V came to 4 bases and at J to 6 bases, leaving 9 bases not matched to a gene. In DNA form, the CDR3 reads TGCGCCAGCAGCAAGAGACTAGCGGGATTTCTCAATGAGCAGTTCTTC. It specifies CASSKRLAGFLNEQFF.

The gene calls are TRBV27 and TRBJ2-5; the match to TRBD1 covers 9 bases. The tail of the sequence fits TRBJ2-7 better, so the J call may be wrong. Germline V gene data show CDR1 as MNHEY and CDR2 as SMNVEV (reference sequence). The CDR3 extends over 14 amino acids. CDR3 bases: TGTGCCAGCAGTTTCGACAGGGGGATTGGCGAGCAGTACTTC. This codes for CASSFDRGIGEQYF.

The chain joins TRBV5-1 to TRBJ2-3, with TRBD2 matching 13 bases. Germline V gene data show CDR1 as SGHRS and CDR2 as YFSETQ. The CDR3 contains 17 residues. The V segment lost 0 bases and the J segment 5 bases; nucleotides outside the gene matches: 6. CDR3 protein: CASSLARGLAGVDTQYF. CDR3 nucleotides: TGCGCCAGCAGCTTGGCTCGCGGACTAGCGGGAGTAGATACGCAGTATTTT.

With regard to this clone: One junction end does not reproduce the germline sequence, and a read error may be involved. J is TRBJ2-7 and V is TRBV10-3, with TRBD2 matching 12 bases. From germline, CDR1 is ENHRY and CDR2 SYGVKD. This CDR3 has 17 amino acids. This chain's CDR3 is CAISNPGLAGSSHEQYF. CDR3 sequence (DNA): TGTGCCATCAGTAACCCGGGACTAGCGGGCTCCTCCCACGAGCAGTACTTC.

The chain couples TRBV19 to TRBJ1-5; possibly TRBD1 for D (5 bases). Germline V gene data show CDR1 as LNHDA and CDR2 as SQIVND (reference sequence). The CDR3 has 14 residues. Trimming removed 6 bases at V and 3 bases at J, with 12 bases between. CDR3 DNA: TGTGCCAGTAGATGGGGGGATCCCAATCAGCCCCAGCATTTT. Protein sequence: CASRWGDPNQPQHF.

DNA of the CDR3: TGTGCCAGCAGCCCGGGACTACGAGTGTACTTC. This encodes CASSPGLRVYF. V is TRBV7-2 and J is TRBJ2-7, with 7 bases fitting TRBD2. The CDR3 sequence is 11 residues long. V dropped 5 bases and J dropped 12; count of bases not matched to a gene: 7. Germline-derived CDR1 and CDR2 are SGHTA and FQGNSA. The full variable domain, with the rest looked up from reference TRBV7-2 and TRBJ2-7, is GAGVSQSPSNKVTEKGKDVELRCDPISGHTALYWYRQSLGQGLEFLIYFQGNSAPDKSGLPSDRFSAERTGGSVSTLTIQRTQQEDSAVYLCASSPGLRVYFGPGTRLTVT.